This T cell receptor (beta chain) emerged from a study of T cells after yellow fever vaccination. General observations from the study: From the bulk population, abundant clonotypes could contaminate and appear within FACS-sorted repertoires. Weaker overall, the secondary response nonetheless peaked faster (day 5 versus 15). Most primary-vaccination clones reappeared after the booster (about 97% CD4, 88% CD8).

Note on this clonotype: The antigen is undetermined. A junction boundary mismatches the germline segment, possibly from a read error.

Making TCR cDNA involved 5'RACE template switching, which added UMIs and a universal primer site. One entry per CDR3 protein, called by TCRdb with MiXCR from the 5' RACE reads. Altogether roughly 140,000 distinct CDR3 sequences are present, more than 6% being singletons, with the ten largest covering around 0.73%. This clonotype originated in a man aged 25 to 40 who received the YFV17D yellow fever vaccine. Sequencing used CD4+ T cells sorted from PBMCs, obtained 5 days after the yellow fever booster vaccination.

Here the CDR3 reads CANSSSVAVNTGELFF. As DNA, the CDR3 is TGTGCCAACAGCTCCAGTGTAGCGGTGAACACCGGGGAGCTGTTTTTT. The rearrangement uses TRBV7-8 and TRBJ2-2, with a tentative D call TRBD2 (6 bases). Germline V gives CDR1 SGHVS, CDR2 FQNEAQ. The CDR3 runs to 16 residues.